A single sample is the source of the 3 T cell receptor beta chains below, sequenced in a study of cytomegalovirus exposure and HLA in healthy donors. It was with 60 Vbeta and 13 Jbeta primers that the PCR ran. Libraries were prepared by immunoSEQ multiplex PCR; TCRdb keeps only in-frame clonotypes and omits some of them. This sample's clone table lists tens of thousands of clones. The sequencing input was PBMCs. Receptor source: a female donor in good health and CMV-seronegative.

The chain combines TRBV18 with TRBJ1-3, with TRBD1 matching 7 bases. CDR1 is KGHSH and CDR2 is LQKENI in the germline V gene. CDR3 length: 16 residues. V lost 1 base to trimming and J lost 0 bases; unmatched junction nucleotides: 3. The CDR3, as DNA: TGTGCCAGCTCACCACTACAGGGGAGCTCTGGAAACACCATATATTTT. Protein: CASSPLQGSSGNTIYF.

The chain couples TRBV4-2 to TRBJ1-2, with D perhaps matching TRBD1 (5 bases). The V gene's germline CDR1 is LGHNA and CDR2 YNFKEQ. The CDR3 covers 14 residues. The V end lost 6 bases, the J end lost 1 base, and 12 bases lay between the germline ends. CDR3 protein: CASSGGEYNYGYTF. CDR3 nucleotides: TGTGCCAGCAGTGGAGGGGAGTATAACTATGGCTACACCTTC.

The V call is TRBV30, the J call TRBJ1-1; D not resolved. V was cut by 3 bases and J by 1 base, with 9 bases left in between. The CDR3 totals 13 residues. The germline V gene encodes CDR1 GTSNPN and CDR2 SVGIG (reference sequence). The CDR3 region is CAWRSSGNTEAFF. Here the CDR3 DNA reads TGTGCCTGGAGGTCCTCAGGGAACACTGAAGCTTTCTTT.